These 5 T cell receptor beta chains share one sample of origin, sequenced in a study of blood T cell repertoires in COVID-19. Libraries were prepared by immunoSEQ multiplex PCR; TCRdb keeps only in-frame clonotypes and omits some of them. The table includes about 200,000 clones, around 91% detected once. The sequencing input was peripheral blood. These receptors all come from a woman between 40 and 50 years old with acute or convalescent COVID-19.

The chain links TRBV6-5 to TRBJ2-7, with TRBD1 matching over 10 bases. The V gene's germline CDR1 is MNHEY and CDR2 SVGAGI. This CDR3 spans 15 amino acids. Trimming removed 7 bases from V and 3 bases from J; junction bases left unmatched: 9. CDR3 protein: CASKMETGGFYEQYV. Here the CDR3 DNA reads TGTGCCAGCAAAATGGAGACAGGGGGCTTCTACGAGCAGTACGTC.

The chain links TRBV4-2 to TRBJ1-2; 10 bases match TRBD1. The CDR3 totals 15 residues. V gave up 5 bases and J gave up 6 bases; unmatched junction bases: 9. From germline, CDR1 is LGHNA and CDR2 YNFKEQ. The CDR3 DNA is TGTGCCAGCAGCTCACGGACAGGGGGTGAGGATGGCTACACCTTC. This codes for CASSSRTGGEDGYTF.

The table lists this clone with a count of one. The genes are TRBV6-6 and TRBJ2-1; possible D gene TRBD1, 6 bases. CDR3 length equals 16 residues. V gave up 6 bases and J gave up 6 bases, with 21 bases separating them. From germline, CDR1 is MNHNY and CDR2 SVGAGI (reference sequence). The CDR3 bases are TGTGCCAGCAGATTCACAGGGAAAAGGAGTAGCAATGAGCAGTTCTTC. Encoded protein: CASRFTGKRSSNEQFF.

This chain uses TRBV29-1 with TRBJ2-6; TRBD1 matches at 7 bases. V was clipped by 6 bases and J by 2 bases; unmatched bases: 7. The length of the CDR3 is 15 residues. Germline-derived CDR1 and CDR2 are SQVTM and ANQGSEA. The CDR3 loop reads CSVGQLEAGANVLTF. CDR3 nucleotides: TGCAGCGTGGGACAGTTAGAGGCTGGGGCCAACGTCCTGACTTTC.

J is TRBJ1-2 and V is TRBV7-2, with 7 bases that match TRBD1. There are 17 residues in the CDR3. Trimming took 3 bases from V and 3 from J; bases not matched to a gene: 13. Germline V lookup: CDR1 SGHTA, CDR2 FQGNSA. CDR3 residues: CASSLYGGGQGHYGYTF. The CDR3 bases are TGTGCCAGCAGCTTGTACGGAGGGGGCCAGGGCCACTATGGCTACACCTTC.